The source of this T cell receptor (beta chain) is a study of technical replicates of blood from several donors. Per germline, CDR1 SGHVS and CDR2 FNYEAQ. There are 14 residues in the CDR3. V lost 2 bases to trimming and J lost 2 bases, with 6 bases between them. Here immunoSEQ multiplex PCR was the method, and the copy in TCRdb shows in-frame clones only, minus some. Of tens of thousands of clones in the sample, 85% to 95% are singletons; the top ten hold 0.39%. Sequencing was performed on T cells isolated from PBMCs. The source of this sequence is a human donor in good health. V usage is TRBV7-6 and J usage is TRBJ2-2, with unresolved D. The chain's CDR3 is CASSLIENTGELFF. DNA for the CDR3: TGTGCCAGCAGCTTAATAGAAAACACCGGGGAGCTGTTTTTT.